A single sample is the source of the 5 T cell receptor beta chains below, sequenced in a study of early T cells in non-severe SARS-CoV-2 infection. TCRdb processed the 5' RACE reads anew with MiXCR; each CDR3 protein has one entry. Among some 71,000 distinct CDR3 sequences, 8.5% to 10% were seen once, and the ten largest hold under 6.5%. Sequenced: whole blood. The origin of the receptors is an adult who was a healthcare worker with PCR-confirmed SARS-CoV-2 infection or an uninfected control (not recorded which).

This clonotype was detected many times. CDR3 sequence (DNA): TGTGCCAGCAGTCGCAGGGAAGGGGACGGGTCACCCCTCCACTTT. It encodes CASSRREGDGSPLHF. The chain couples TRBV6-1 to TRBJ1-6, with D perhaps matching TRBD1 (5 bases). The germline V gene has CDR1 MNHNS and CDR2 SASEGT. Trimming left V 5 bases short and J 10 bases short, with 18 bases between. The CDR3 runs 15 residues.

This clonotype has only a few counts. The J gene is TRBJ2-3, the V gene TRBV7-6, with 14 nucleotides matching TRBD2. V dropped 5 bases and J dropped 4; count of bases not matched to a gene: 5. CDR1 SGHVS and CDR2 FNYEAQ come from the germline V gene. The CDR3 is 16 residues long. CDR3 in DNA: TGTGCCAGCAGCCTCGGACTAGCGGGGGGCTCAGATACGCAGTATTTT. It yields the protein CASSLGLAGGSDTQYF. The variable domain in full, with the rest retrieved from reference TRBV7-6 and TRBJ2-3, is GAGVSQSPRYKVTKRGQDVALRCDPISGHVSLYWYRQALGQGPEFLTYFNYEAQQDKSGLPNDRFSAERPEGSISTLTIQRTEQRDSAMYRCASSLGLAGGSDTQYFGPGTRLTVL.

This clonotype occurred a few times. The chain has TRBV25-1 and TRBJ2-2, with D unresolved. With 4 bases removed from V and 3 bases from J, the gap between germline ends came to 12 bases. Germline loops: CDR1 MGHDK, CDR2 SYGVNS. The CDR3 runs 15 residues. DNA for the CDR3: TGTGCCAGCAGTGGTCGCATCTGGGACACCGGGGAGCTGTTTTTT. This translates into CASSGRIWDTGELFF.

This clonotype came up many times. V is TRBV27 and J is TRBJ1-6; 9 bases match TRBD1. The germline V gene has CDR1 MNHEY and CDR2 SMNVEV (reference sequence). The CDR3 extends over 16 amino acids. The V and J ends lost 3 bases and 9 bases, in that order; junction bases with no gene match: 9. CDR3 coding DNA: TGTGCCAGCAGTTTTCCGTTAACAGGGGGCCTTTCACCCCTCCACTTT. It is translated as CASSFPLTGGLSPLHF.

The chain recombines TRBV5-4 with TRBJ2-1; TRBD2 is a possible D gene (5 bases). V was clipped by 4 bases and J by 4 bases, with 15 bases between them. The CDR3 consists of 15 residues. Germline CDR1 and CDR2: SGHNT and YYREEE (reference sequence). Written as DNA, the CDR3 is TGTGCCAGCAGCCTGGGCGGGCCGCTTTACAATGAGCAGTTCTTC. Translated, it gives CASSLGGPLYNEQFF.